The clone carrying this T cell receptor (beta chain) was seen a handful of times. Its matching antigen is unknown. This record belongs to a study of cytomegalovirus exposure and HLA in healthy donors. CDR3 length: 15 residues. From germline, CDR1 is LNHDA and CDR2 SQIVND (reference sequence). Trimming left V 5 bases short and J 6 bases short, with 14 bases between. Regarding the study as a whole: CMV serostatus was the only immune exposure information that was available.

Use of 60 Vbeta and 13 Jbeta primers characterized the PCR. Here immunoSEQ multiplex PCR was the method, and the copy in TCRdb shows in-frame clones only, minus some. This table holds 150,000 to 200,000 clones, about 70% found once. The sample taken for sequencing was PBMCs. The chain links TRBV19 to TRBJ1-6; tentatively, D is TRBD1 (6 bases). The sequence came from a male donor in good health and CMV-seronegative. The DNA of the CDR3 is TGTGCCAGTAGTGGAAAGTGGGGGCGTAATTCACCCCTCCACTTT. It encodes CASSGKWGRNSPLHF.